These 13 T cell receptor beta chains came from one sample sequenced in a study of blood T cell repertoires in COVID-19. Sequencing was performed with immunoSEQ multiplex PCR; in TCRdb, only in-frame clones are kept and a portion is missing. The sample yields 140,000 to 150,000 clones, roughly three quarters seen once. Sequencing used peripheral blood. Source of these receptors: a woman aged 60-70 years with acute or convalescent COVID-19.

The genes are TRBV6-5 and TRBJ1-2; 10 positions match TRBD1. This CDR3 has 15 amino acids. Trimming took 2 bases from V and 2 from J; bases not matched to a gene: 2. CDR1 and CDR2 (germline): MNHEY, SVGAGI. The DNA for the CDR3 is TGTGCCAGCAGTTACCCGGACAGGGGGAACTATGGCTACACCTTC. Residues: CASSYPDRGNYGYTF.

The chain joins TRBV19 to TRBJ1-1; the D is unclear. The germline V and J ends were trimmed by 7 bases and 1 base, with 13 bases remaining between them. Germline V gives CDR1 LNHDA, CDR2 SQIVND (reference sequence). This CDR3 comprises 14 residues. Here the CDR3 DNA reads TGTGCCAGTATTCTAGCGGCAGGGAACACTGAAGCTTTCTTT. Residues: CASILAAGNTEAFF. The complete variable domain, with remaining parts taken from reference TRBV19 and TRBJ1-1, reads DGGITQSPKYLFRKEGQNVTLSCEQNLNHDAMYWYRQDPGQGLRLIYYSQIVNDFQKGDIAEGYSVSREKKESFPLTVTSAQKNPTAFYLCASILAAGNTEAFFGQGTRLTVV.

The V gene is TRBV10-3, the J gene TRBJ1-5, with TRBD1 as a possible D gene (5 bases). V lost 5 bases and J 6 bases, leaving 14 bases between the germline ends. CDR1 and CDR2 (germline): ENHRY, SYGVKD. This CDR3 has 14 amino acids. This CDR3 reads CAISLGGIGQPQHF. CDR3 DNA: TGTGCCATCAGTCTCGGGGGTATCGGTCAGCCCCAGCATTTT.

The rearrangement links TRBV7-9 to TRBJ2-3, with 10 bases aligning to TRBD2. The trim removed 4 bases at V and 6 bases at J, leaving 7 bases unmatched. CDR1 is SEHNR, CDR2 FQNEAQ, per germline (reference sequence). This CDR3 region has 15 residues. The CDR3 bases are TGTGCCAGCAGCTCTAGCGGGAGAGTTCCCGATACGCAGTATTTT. It translates to CASSSSGRVPDTQYF.

J is TRBJ2-7 and V is TRBV6-5; D possibly corresponds to TRBD2 (6 bases). Looked up from germline, CDR1 is MNHEY and CDR2 is SVGAGI. The V end lost 0 bases, the J end lost 0 bases, and 9 bases lay between the germline ends. This CDR3 is 15 amino acids long. The CDR3 is CASSYSRGISYEQYF. CDR3 nucleotides: TGTGCCAGCAGTTACTCACGGGGGATCTCCTACGAGCAGTACTTC.

This rearrangement joins TRBV13 to TRBJ2-2, with 7 nucleotides matching TRBD2. The CDR3 extends over 14 amino acids. Germline V gene lookup returns CDR1 PRHDT and CDR2 FYEKMQ (reference sequence). The trim removed 2 bases at V and 6 bases at J, leaving 3 bases unmatched. CDR3 nucleotides: TGTGCCAGCAGCTTACGCGGGAGACCCGGGGAGCTGTTTTTT. Residues: CASSLRGRPGELFF.

The chain recombines TRBV11-2 with TRBJ2-1, with D possibly being TRBD2 (6 bases). Trimming removed 1 base from V and 1 base from J, with 11 bases in between. Germline V gene data show CDR1 as SGHAT and CDR2 as FQNNGV. The CDR3 runs 16 residues. CDR3 sequence: CASSLVSGRSYNEQFF. The CDR3 DNA reads TGTGCCAGCAGCTTAGTTAGCGGACGGTCCTACAATGAGCAGTTCTTC.

This chain uses TRBV5-1 with TRBJ2-1, with 12 bases fitting TRBD2. The CDR3 is 15 residues long. The V segment lost 0 bases and the J segment 6 bases; nucleotides outside the gene matches: 1. CDR1 SGHRS and CDR2 YFSETQ come from the germline V gene. The CDR3 region is CASSLGLAGVNEQFF. For the CDR3, the DNA is TGCGCCAGCAGCTTGGGACTAGCGGGAGTCAATGAGCAGTTCTTC.

This clone is a singleton in its sample. This chain links TRBV19 with TRBJ2-7; possible D gene TRBD2, 5 bases. CDR1 is LNHDA and CDR2 is SQIVND in the germline V gene (reference sequence). The CDR3 extends over 16 amino acids. Trimming left V 6 bases short and J 2 bases short, with 20 bases between. The CDR3 reads CASRHRPGSGAYEQYF. For the CDR3, the DNA is TGTGCCAGTAGACATCGCCCGGGGAGTGGGGCCTACGAGCAGTACTTC.

CDR3 DNA: TGTGCCAGTAGTATGGGGAGACGGCAGCCCCAGCATTTT. Encoded protein: CASSMGRRQPQHF. The genes are TRBV19 and TRBJ1-5; D call uncertain. Germline V gene sequence: CDR1 LNHDA, CDR2 SQIVND (reference sequence). There are 13 residues in the CDR3. V was trimmed by 3 bases and J by 7 bases, leaving 10 bases between them.

V is TRBV5-1 and J is TRBJ2-7; maybe TRBD2 (6 bases). Germline CDR1 is SGHRS and CDR2 is YFSETQ. This CDR3 is 14 amino acids long. The V end lost 5 bases, the J end lost 3 bases, and 15 bases lay between the germline ends. This CDR3 is CASSPEGTHYEQYF. The CDR3 bases are TGCGCCAGCAGTCCTGAAGGGACTCACTACGAGCAGTACTTC.

The chain links TRBV28 to TRBJ1-3; unclear D gene. V dropped 2 bases and J dropped 0 bases, with 8 bases sitting between them. The CDR3 extends over 15 amino acids. Per germline, CDR1 MDHEN and CDR2 SYDVKM. CDR3: CASSLMRHSGNTIYF. The CDR3 region has the DNA TGTGCCAGCAGTTTAATGCGGCACTCTGGAAACACCATATATTTT.

The V and J genes are TRBV3-1 (or the pseudogene TRBV3-2) and TRBJ2-1; D is possibly TRBD1 (6 bases). Looked up from germline, CDR1 is LGHDT and CDR2 is YNNKEL (reference sequence). Between the trimmed V and J ends, which lost 1 base and 4 bases, there was a span of 17 bases. The CDR3 length is 17 residues. CDR3 DNA sequence: TGTGCCAGCAGCCAAGGGGGCAGGGGAGAGGTGTACAATGAGCAGTTCTTC. Translating it yields CASSQGGRGEVYNEQFF.